This record concerns one T cell receptor (beta chain) sequence. Its antigen is as yet unknown. Compared with germline, one end of the junction differs, possibly owing to a read error. Three nested ARM-PCR rounds with V-beta and C-beta primers built TCRB libraries. These TCRB libraries lack any described unique molecular identifiers. TCRdb reanalysed the multiplex PCR reads using MiXCR and keeps one entry per CDR3 protein. The table has approximately 9,300 distinct CDR3 sequences, less than 75% seen once; the top ten hold roughly 51%. This specimen belongs to a study of tumor-infiltrating lymphocytes in glioblastoma multiforme. Study results and limitations: Unequal TCR RNA per T cell might skew measured clone sizes.

CDR1 and CDR2 (germline): PRHDT, FYEKMQ (reference sequence). The CDR3 consists of 14 residues. This sequence originates from a male donor with glioblastoma. The V and J genes are TRBV13 and TRBJ1-2; D not certain. Source material: brain tumor tissue. DNA of the CDR3: TGTGCCAGTAGCTTAGGTCCGGGAAACTATGGCTACACCTTC. The encoded protein is CASSLGPGNYGYTF.